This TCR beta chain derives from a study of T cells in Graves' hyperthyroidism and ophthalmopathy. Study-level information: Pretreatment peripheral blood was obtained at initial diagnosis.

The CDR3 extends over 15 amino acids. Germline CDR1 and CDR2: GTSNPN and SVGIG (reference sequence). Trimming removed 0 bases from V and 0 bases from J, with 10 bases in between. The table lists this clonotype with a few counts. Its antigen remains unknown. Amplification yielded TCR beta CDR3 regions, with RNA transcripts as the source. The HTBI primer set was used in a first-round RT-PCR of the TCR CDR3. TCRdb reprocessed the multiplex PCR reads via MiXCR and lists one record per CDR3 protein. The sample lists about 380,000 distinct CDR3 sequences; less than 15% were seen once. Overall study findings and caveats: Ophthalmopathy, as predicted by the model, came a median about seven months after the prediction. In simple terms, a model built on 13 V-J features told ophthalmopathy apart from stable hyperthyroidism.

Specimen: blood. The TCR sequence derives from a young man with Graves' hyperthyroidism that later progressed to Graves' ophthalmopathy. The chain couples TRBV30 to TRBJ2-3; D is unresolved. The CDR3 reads CAWSVHRISTDTQYF. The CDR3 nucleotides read TGTGCCTGGAGTGTACACAGAATTAGCACAGATACGCAGTATTTT.